This paragraph covers one T cell receptor beta chain sequence. One entry per CDR3 protein results from TCRdb running MiXCR on the RT-PCR reads. Of tens of thousands of distinct CDR3 sequences in the sample, more than 10% were seen once. Trimming removed 8 bases from V and 10 bases from J, with 14 bases in between. CDR3 length: 12 amino acids. Germline-derived CDR1 and CDR2 are KGHDR and SFDVKD. This specimen comes from a study of patients and donors after allogeneic stem cell transplantation. This chain joins TRBV24-1 and TRBJ2-1, with a possible D match to TRBD2 (6 bases). This clonotype was sampled from a human donor who was either an allogeneic HSCT recipient or a stem cell or donor lymphocyte infusion donor (not recorded which). It is not recorded whose cells these are; they may come from a transplant donor. Material for sequencing was blood, either unsorted or a sorted T cell fraction (not recorded which). The CDR3 loop reads CATNQGLGEQFF. For the CDR3, the DNA is TGTGCCACCAACCAGGGACTCGGGGAGCAGTTCTTC.